Only one count was recorded for the clone carrying this T cell receptor beta chain. The data are from a study of blood T cell repertoires in COVID-19. Overall study: Both acute and convalescent COVID-19 samples were obtained from the United States, Italy and Spain. PBMCs, B-cell-depleted T cells, or T cells were the source of the cDNA or gDNA that made up the material.

CDR1 and CDR2 (germline): LGHNA, YSLEER. The CDR3 totals 18 residues. Trimming removed 0 bases at V and 1 base at J, with 15 bases between. Per the study methods: Estimation of nucleated cell counts was performed using reference gene primer amplification. Profiling relied on immunoSEQ multiplex PCR, and the TCRdb table lists in-frame clones only, not all of them. That table is the source of V, J and clone size, and D and trimming were worked out from the DNA. Seen here are around 150,000 clones, just under 85% observed once, and the top ten hold about 20%. The sequencing input was peripheral blood. This receptor was identified in a woman of 80 years or more with acute or convalescent COVID-19. The V call is TRBV4-3, the J call TRBJ2-2, with a weak D call TRBD1 (5 bases). CDR3 protein: CASSQDSIRQGNTGELFF. The CDR3 DNA follows: TGCGCCAGCAGCCAAGATTCGATTCGGCAGGGGAACACCGGGGAGCTGTTTTTT.